This TCR beta chain appears in the sequencing data of a study of OX40 agonist ivuxolimab in advanced cancers. Regarding the complete study: Ivuxolimab, which targeted the costimulatory receptor OX40 (CD134), was an agonistic, fully human IgG2 monoclonal antibody. Patients were allowed to have had prior anti-PD-1, anti-PD-L1 or anti-CTLA-4 therapy, and 40% of the dose-escalation patients had previously received checkpoint inhibitors. Partial responses occurred in three dose-escalation patients: two with cutaneous melanoma and one with hepatocellular carcinoma. The purpose of peripheral TCRbeta sequencing was to test whether ivuxolimab changed TCR sequence diversity and led to clonal T-cell expansion. Of the 50 to 55 dose-escalation patients, hepatocellular carcinoma was present in about 20, melanoma in approximately 15, renal cell carcinoma in 9 and head and neck cancer in 9. The paper describes the monotherapy dose-escalation part (N of about 55 patients) of the phase I trial of ivuxolimab. Intravenous ivuxolimab was administered to patients every 2 weeks at six dose levels: 0.01, 0.1, 0.3, 1.5, 3 and 10 mg/kg. In the dose-escalation cohort, over 65% of patients were male, and the mean age was about 55 years, with a range of about 20 to 79. What the work shows at the level of the full study, not this receptor alone: At doses of 0.1 to 3.0 mg/kg, clonal expansion of both CD4+ and CD8+ T cells in blood was seen between baseline and week 6. After ivuxolimab, CD8+ T cells had more expanded clones than CD4+ T cells on average. Low levels of normalized T-cell clonal expansion were also seen in some nonresponding patients. In partial responders in the 0.1-3.0 mg/kg groups, normalized peripheral clonal expansion was found to be among the lowest, especially among CD8+ T cells. The antigen specificity of the clonally expanded peripheral T cells was not determined.

This clone was seen more than once but under ten times. The antigen it recognizes is unknown. Base qualities are missing; no much larger clone stands one base away. Genomic DNA was extracted from sorted cells for sequencing of the TCRbeta CDR3 region. The immunoSEQ Assay was used for sequencing of TCRbeta CDR3 regions. TCRdb retrieved this table from immuneACCESS and kept in-frame rearrangements only. Not all clones are present; in checked studies, unresolved V genes account for under half, and no reason is known for the remainder. Within this sample are 70,000 to 100,000 clones, with just over 85% of them counted one time only. The ten largest clones add up to roughly 2.1% of the sample. The trial excluded patients who had a history of autoimmune disease or were on systemic immunosuppression. In every dose cohort, peripheral blood was drawn for TCR sequencing at baseline, cycle 4 day 1, and cycle 7 day 1. Samples were obtained from an open-label, multicenter, first-in-human phase I dose-escalation trial of ivuxolimab. Adults with locally advanced or metastatic head and neck squamous cell, hepatocellular, melanoma or renal cell carcinoma were enrolled in the trial. CD4+ and CD8+ T cells were sorted separately from peripheral blood before TCR sequencing.

The CDR3 covers 12 residues, taking in both the cysteine and the phenylalanine. The kept DNA is CDR3 alone, 36 bases in frame from the first base. Ends trimmed: V by 4 bases, J by 5 bases; bases unmatched to a gene: 2. Sequences SQVTM (CDR1) and ANQGSEA (CDR2) are obtained from the germline V gene. The source is an adult with an advanced solid tumor such as melanoma, head and neck, liver or kidney cancer. Sequenced here: CD4+ or CD8+ T cells sorted from blood, sampled in a trial of the OX40 agonist ivuxolimab. The V and J genes are TRBV29-1 and TRBJ2-7; TRBD2 aligns with 10 central bases. The nucleotides are TGCAGCGTTGGAACTAGCGGGAACGAGCAGTACTTC. Protein translation: CSVGTSGNEQYF.